The clone carrying this TCR beta chain was seen a handful of times. What it binds is not known. A much more abundant neighbour one base away suggests this may be a read error. The source of the sample is a study of glioma-infiltrating T cells. Study observations and caveats: Tissue and blood shared very few CDR3 sequences. Above-expected tissue-blood divergence occurred in all gliomas, most in low-grade ones.

Amplification of TCR alpha and beta CDR3 regions from RNA used iRepertoire nested multiplex PCR. For one-step reverse transcription and amplification, 100-400 ng of tissue mRNA or PBMC total RNA was used. TCRdb re-called the multiplex PCR reads with MiXCR, one entry per CDR3 protein. The sample includes 90,000 to 110,000 distinct CDR3 sequences, under 30% of them seen just once. This sequence originates from a human donor with low-grade glioma or glioblastoma, undergoing nonglioma brain surgery, or in good health (not recorded which). What was sequenced was glioma tissue, nonneoplastic brain tissue, or PBMCs (not recorded which).

The CDR3 is CASSWGAGGTPNTEAFF. CDR3 in DNA: TGTGCCAGCAGCTGGGGGGCTGGGGGAACCCCGAACACTGAAGCTTTCTTT. The J gene is TRBJ1-1, the V gene TRBV11-1, with D perhaps TRBD1 (6 bases). Trimming pared 4 bases from V and 1 base from J, leaving 19 bases between. The germline V gene has CDR1 SGHAT and CDR2 FQDESV (reference sequence). The CDR3 has 17 residues.